Listed below are T cell receptor beta chains from one sample, sequenced in a study of blood T cell repertoires in COVID-19. The data were produced by immunoSEQ multiplex PCR, yet TCRdb's version contains in-frame clones alone and is incomplete. The data show almost 400,000 clones, 88% seen once. Material: PBMCs or T cells enriched from blood (not recorded which). These receptors all come from a woman between 25 and 40 years old with acute COVID-19. The CDR3 runs from the conserved cysteine through the conserved F or W.

v_gene	len	j_gene	CDR3aa
TRBV5-4	15	TRBJ2-7	CASSTGGDGAYEQYF
TRBV3-1/TRBV3-2	14	TRBJ1-6	CASSTREPNSPLHF
TRBV20-1	12	TRBJ1-2	CSASAGGYGYTF
TRBV2	16	TRBJ2-2	CASSELAGDNTGELFF
TRBV5-6	15	TRBJ2-7	CASNHLLTGPHEQYF
TRBV27	14	TRBJ1-2	CASSFGGGPHGYTF
TRBV5-1	16	TRBJ2-2	CASSSDRGPTTGELFF
TRBV6-6	15	TRBJ1-2	CASSYSPGQGRGYTF
TRBV3-1/TRBV3-2	16	TRBJ1-6	CASSQVPATGNSPLHF
TRBV20-1	11	TRBJ2-7	CSAGDSRGAYF
TRBV15	15	TRBJ2-7	CATSRGLAGVYEQYF
TRBV24-1	15	TRBJ1-2	CATSERTGGYYGYTF
TRBV9	14	TRBJ1-2	CASSVGTGNYGYTF
TRBV6-5	11	TRBJ1-2	CASRQGYGYTF
TRBV7-3	15	TRBJ1-6	CASSESGHYNSPLHF
TRBV2	16	TRBJ2-2	CASNSFPGGNTGELFF